Shown below are 26 T cell receptor beta chains from a single sample sequenced in a study of technical replicates of blood from several donors. Repertoires were generated with immunoSEQ multiplex PCR, while TCRdb's copy carries only in-frame clones and drops some. Altogether some 73,000 clones are present, 90% being singletons, with the ten largest covering approximately 5%. Sequencing used PBMCs. These receptors were obtained from a human donor in good health. Some clones in this sample may be carry-over from other donors' samples.

The chain carries TRBV2 and TRBJ1-4, with 9 bases matching TRBD1. Germline loops: CDR1 SNHLY, CDR2 FYNNEI. With V trimmed by 8 bases and J by 10 bases, 11 bases remained unmatched. This CDR3 has 14 amino acids. In DNA, the CDR3 is TGTGCCAGCGGGGCCGGGACAGGGAACGGAAAACTGTTTTTT. Protein: CASGAGTGNGKLFF.

V usage is TRBV15 and J usage is TRBJ1-3; D uncertain. Trimming removed 1 base at V and 4 bases at J, with 20 bases between. This CDR3 region has 18 residues. Germline CDR1 reads LNHNV; CDR2 reads YYDKDF (reference sequence). CDR3 in DNA: TGTGCCACCAGCAGAGGAATCTCACTACGGAGAATGGGAAACACCATATATTTT. Encoded protein: CATSRGISLRRMGNTIYF.

Remarks on this clone: Germline is not matched at one junction end, which may reflect a read error. This chain connects TRBV7-9 to TRBJ1-1; no firm D call. Germline-derived CDR1 and CDR2 are SEHNR and FQNEAQ (reference sequence). This CDR3 has 15 amino acids. CDR3 DNA sequence: TGTGCCAGCAGGTTAGGCGGGGAGCCGAACACTGAAGCTTTCTTT. Residues: CASRLGGEPNTEAFF.

The V and J genes are TRBV6-6 and TRBJ2-3; TRBD2 is a possible D gene (5 bases). V lost 5 bases to trimming and J lost 2 bases, with 11 bases between them. The CDR3 loop spans 14 amino acids. Germline values: CDR1 MNHNY, CDR2 SVGAGI (reference sequence). The CDR3 region has the DNA TGTGCCAGCAGTCGCGGAGGAAACACAGATACGCAGTATTTT. As protein: CASSRGGNTDTQYF.

The chain employs TRBV5-4 and TRBJ1-2; D remains unclear. CDR1 is SGHNT and CDR2 is YYREEE in the germline V gene (reference sequence). V lost 1 base and J 1 base, leaving 8 bases between the germline ends. CDR3 length: 14 residues. CDR3 protein: CASSLFGLNYGYTF. As DNA, the CDR3 is TGTGCCAGCAGCTTGTTTGGGCTTAACTATGGCTACACCTTC.

The chain employs TRBV5-1 and TRBJ2-2; 10 bases are a match to TRBD2. This CDR3 comprises 15 residues. The V gene end was trimmed by 7 bases and the J gene end by 1 base; junction bases not matched to a gene: 4. Germline V gene data show CDR1 as SGHRS and CDR2 as YFSETQ. CDR3 sequence reads: CASGRTSGNTGELFF. The CDR3 DNA follows: TGCGCCAGCGGCCGGACTAGCGGGAACACCGGGGAGCTGTTTTTT.

The chain carries TRBV7-8 and TRBJ2-1; TRBD2 agrees at 10 bases. V lost 5 bases and J lost 7; bases outside the gene matches: 11. Germline lookup yields CDR1 SGHVS and CDR2 FQNEAQ. This CDR3 is built from 16 residues. CDR3 sequence (DNA): TGTGCCAGCAGCCCCACGATGGATAGCGGGGGGAATGAGCAGTTCTTC. Translating it yields CASSPTMDSGGNEQFF.

This chain uses TRBV4-2 with TRBJ2-3; D is perhaps TRBD2 (5 bases). V lost 1 base and J lost 2, with 13 bases in between. The CDR3 is 16 amino acids. CDR1 LGHNA and CDR2 YNFKEQ come from the germline V gene. CDR3: CASSQVARESTDTQYF. The CDR3 DNA reads TGTGCCAGCAGCCAAGTAGCCCGGGAATCCACAGATACGCAGTATTTT.

The J gene is TRBJ2-4, the V gene TRBV23-1; TRBD1 aligns across 9 bases. TRBV23-1 is labeled an ORF, and its function is uncertain. The ends lost 7 bases at V and 4 bases at J; junction bases unmatched: 8. The CDR3 has 15 amino acids. CDR3 DNA sequence: TGCGCCAGCACCCCGTGGGACAGGGCTAAAAACATTCAGTACTTC. This gives the protein CASTPWDRAKNIQYF.

V is TRBV19 and J is TRBJ1-1; a possible D gene is TRBD1 (5 bases). The CDR3 length is 16 residues. The V end was cut by 7 bases, the J end by 3 bases, with 21 bases between. The germline gives CDR1 LNHDA, CDR2 SQIVND (reference sequence). The CDR3 nucleotides read TGTGCCAGTAATTCCCGGGGGGGTCGGTCGGACACTGAAGCTTTCTTT. Translated: CASNSRGGRSDTEAFF.

The chain couples TRBV27 to TRBJ1-1, with D uncertain. V lost 3 bases and J lost 5, with 10 bases in between. The CDR3 sequence is 13 residues long. In germline, CDR1 is MNHEY, CDR2 SMNVEV (reference sequence). The CDR3 spells CASSFRGRTEAFF. CDR3 DNA sequence: TGTGCCAGCAGTTTCCGGGGAAGGACTGAAGCTTTCTTT.

This chain links TRBV4-3 with TRBJ2-7, with 7 positions matching TRBD2. This CDR3 contains 14 residues. V trimming: 4 bases; J trimming: 7 bases; junction bases outside the gene matches: 10. Germline V gene data show CDR1 as LGHNA and CDR2 as YSLEER. This CDR3 is CASSRDPSGGEQYF. The DNA of the CDR3 is TGCGCCAGCAGCCGCGACCCTAGCGGTGGGGAGCAGTACTTC.

The chain recombines TRBV7-2 with TRBJ2-5, with a weak D call TRBD2 (6 bases). CDR1 is SGHTA, CDR2 FQGNSA, per germline. V lost 0 bases and J lost 3, with 11 bases in between. This CDR3 contains 15 residues. The CDR3 region has the DNA TGTGCCAGCAGCTTAGCCGGAACGGGAGAAGAGACCCAGTACTTC. Its translation is CASSLAGTGEETQYF.

V is TRBV11-2 and J is TRBJ1-2; 7 bases are shared with TRBD1. Germline CDR1 reads SGHAT; CDR2 reads FQNNGV. The CDR3 extends over 13 amino acids. Germline trimming cut 5 bases from V and 8 bases from J; bases unmatched to any gene: 8. The CDR3 DNA sequence: TGTGCCAGCAGCCCGGGACAGAGGGAGGGCTACACCTTC. Translating gives CASSPGQREGYTF.

V and J are TRBV1 and TRBJ2-1; the DNA was not used to check the table's D call, TRBD2. TRBV1 is termed a pseudogene. CDR3 length: 17 residues. The CDR3 sequence is CTSSQTTISGAYNEQFF. DNA of the CDR3: TGCACCAGCAGCCAAACGACAATTAGCGGGGCATACAATGAGCAGTTCTTC.

This chain joins TRBV4-1 and TRBJ1-2; tentative D call: TRBD1 (5 bases). This CDR3 region has 17 residues. V was cut by 2 bases and J by 2 bases, with 18 bases left in between. Germline values: CDR1 MGHRA, CDR2 YSYEKL. CDR3 DNA sequence: TGCGCCAGCAGCCAAAAGGGGCAGGTAGTAGGCAACTATGGCTACACCTTC. The encoded protein is CASSQKGQVVGNYGYTF.

The rearrangement joins TRBV5-8 to TRBJ1-6, with no clear D. Trimming took off 6 bases at V and 0 bases at J, with 4 bases between the two ends. Germline V gives CDR1 SGHTS, CDR2 YDEGEE. The length of the CDR3 is 13 residues. The CDR3 loop is CASTNSYNSPLHF. The CDR3 DNA is TGTGCCAGCACCAACTCCTATAATTCACCCCTCCACTTT.

Note on this clone: Germline is not matched at one junction end, which may reflect a read error. V and J are TRBV2 and TRBJ2-7; 11 nucleotides agree with TRBD2. Germline V CDR1 and CDR2: SNHLY, FYNNEI. The length of the CDR3 is 12 residues. CDR3 loop: CASSESSGGWNF. CDR3 DNA sequence: TGTGCCAGCAGTGAATCTAGCGGGGGGTGGAACTTC.

This chain connects TRBV18 to TRBJ2-1, with 12 bases aligning to TRBD2. This CDR3 spans 17 amino acids. J was trimmed by 4 bases and V by 3 bases; bases with no gene match: 7. The germline CDR1 and CDR2 sequences are KGHSH and LQKENI. The CDR3 region is CASSPKGLAGSYNEQFF. The CDR3 DNA reads as TGTGCCAGCTCACCCAAGGGACTAGCGGGTTCGTACAATGAGCAGTTCTTC.

The gene calls are TRBV7-2 and TRBJ1-1; D remains unclear. V was trimmed by 6 bases and J by 4 bases, leaving 15 bases between them. The CDR3 has 14 amino acids. The germline V gene encodes CDR1 SGHTA and CDR2 FQGNSA. The CDR3 DNA reads TGTGCCAGCAGTTTGAGAGCAGGATCCACTGAAGCTTTCTTT. Encoded protein: CASSLRAGSTEAFF.

CDR3 amino acids: CASSPDSNYGYTF. As DNA, the CDR3 is TGTGCCAGCAGCCCGGACAGTAACTATGGCTACACCTTC. This chain links TRBV5-4 with TRBJ1-2; maybe TRBD1 (6 bases). Germline CDR1 SGHNT, CDR2 YYREEE (reference sequence). V lost 4 bases, J lost 1 base, and 8 bases lay in between. The length of the CDR3 is 13 residues.

The J gene is TRBJ2-7, the V gene TRBV9; TRBD2 matches at 12 bases. The CDR3 consists of 15 residues. The germline V gene has CDR1 SGDLS and CDR2 YYNGEE. Losses at the gene ends were 4 bases for V and 6 bases for J; bases not matched to a gene: 8. In DNA, the CDR3 is TGTGCCAGCAGCACCGGACTAGCGGGACCCAGCGAGCAGTACTTC. Amino acids: CASSTGLAGPSEQYF.

The chain carries TRBV11-3 and TRBJ2-3, with a possible D match to TRBD2 (6 bases). The CDR3 loop spans 14 amino acids. Germline assignment: CDR1 SGHNT and CDR2 YENEEA. Trimming removed 5 bases at V and 4 bases at J, with 13 bases between. Here the CDR3 DNA reads TGTGCCAGCAGCCAGCGACTAGGTGCAGATACGCAGTATTTT. Translated: CASSQRLGADTQYF. The full variable domain, rest sourced from reference TRBV11-3 and TRBJ2-3, is EAGVVQSPRYKIIEKKQPVAFWCNPISGHNTLYWYLQNLGQGPELLIRYENEEAVDDSQLPKDRFSAERLKGVDSTLKIQPAELGDSAVYLCASSQRLGADTQYFGPGTRLTVL.

The V call is TRBV6-8, the J call TRBJ2-3, with TRBD2 matching over 12 bases. CDR1 is MNHGY, CDR2 SAAAGT, per germline. Trimming cost V 6 bases and J 5 bases; bases outside gene matches: 6. This CDR3 is 15 amino acids long. The CDR3 spells CASSKTSGGLDTQYF. The CDR3 coding sequence is TGTGCCAGCAGCAAGACTAGCGGGGGTTTAGATACGCAGTATTTT.

The chain is built from TRBV6-5 and TRBJ1-1; D perhaps matches TRBD1 (5 bases). There are 14 residues in the CDR3. Germline V gives CDR1 MNHEY, CDR2 SVGAGI. V lost 5 bases, J lost 0 bases, and 10 bases lay in between. The CDR3 sequence: CASSRGPLNTEAFF. CDR3 bases: TGTGCCAGCAGTAGGGGTCCCTTGAACACTGAAGCTTTCTTT.

This chain connects TRBV4-1 to TRBJ2-7, with 7 bases matching TRBD2. This CDR3 has 16 residues. Germline trimming cut 4 bases from V and 0 bases from J; bases unmatched to any gene: 9. Germline-derived CDR1 and CDR2 are MGHRA and YSYEKL. The CDR3 DNA is TGCGCCAGCAGCCCTCGGGCGGGAGACTACTCCTACGAGCAGTACTTC. Protein sequence: CASSPRAGDYSYEQYF.